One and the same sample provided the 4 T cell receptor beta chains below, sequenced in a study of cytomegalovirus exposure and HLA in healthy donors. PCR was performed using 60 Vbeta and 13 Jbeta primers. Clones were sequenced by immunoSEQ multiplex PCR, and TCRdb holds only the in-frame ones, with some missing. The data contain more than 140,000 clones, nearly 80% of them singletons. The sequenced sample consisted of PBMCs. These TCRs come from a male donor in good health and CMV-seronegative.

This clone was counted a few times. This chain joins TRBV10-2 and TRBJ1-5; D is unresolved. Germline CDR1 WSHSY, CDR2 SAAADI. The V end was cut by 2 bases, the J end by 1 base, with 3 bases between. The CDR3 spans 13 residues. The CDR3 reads CASSEGSNQPQHF. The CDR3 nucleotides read TGCGCCAGCAGTGAGGGCAGCAATCAGCCCCAGCATTTT.

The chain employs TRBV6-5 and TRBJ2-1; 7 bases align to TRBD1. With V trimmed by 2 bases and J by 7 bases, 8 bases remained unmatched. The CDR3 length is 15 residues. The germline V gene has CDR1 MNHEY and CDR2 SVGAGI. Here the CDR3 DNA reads TGTGCCAGCAGTTACCACCCGACACAGGGGAATGAGCAGTTCTTC. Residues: CASSYHPTQGNEQFF.

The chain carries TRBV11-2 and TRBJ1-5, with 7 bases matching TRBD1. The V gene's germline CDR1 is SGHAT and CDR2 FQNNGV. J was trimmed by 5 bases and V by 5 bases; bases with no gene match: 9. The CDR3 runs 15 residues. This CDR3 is CASSPGDSLHQPQHF. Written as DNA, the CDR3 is TGTGCCAGCAGCCCAGGGGACAGTTTACATCAGCCCCAGCATTTT.

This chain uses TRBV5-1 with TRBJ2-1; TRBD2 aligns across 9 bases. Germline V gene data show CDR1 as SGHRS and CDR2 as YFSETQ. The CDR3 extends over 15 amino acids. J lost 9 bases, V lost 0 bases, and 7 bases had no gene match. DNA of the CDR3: TGCGCCAGCAGCTTGGCCGTAGCGGGAGAAGGTGAGCAGTTCTTC. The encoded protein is CASSLAVAGEGEQFF. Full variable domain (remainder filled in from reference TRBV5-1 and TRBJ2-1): KAGVTQTPRYLIKTRGQQVTLSCSPISGHRSVSWYQQTPGQGLQFLFEYFSETQRNKGNFPGRFSGRQFSNSRSEMNVSTLELGDSALYLCASSLAVAGEGEQFFGPGTRLTVL.